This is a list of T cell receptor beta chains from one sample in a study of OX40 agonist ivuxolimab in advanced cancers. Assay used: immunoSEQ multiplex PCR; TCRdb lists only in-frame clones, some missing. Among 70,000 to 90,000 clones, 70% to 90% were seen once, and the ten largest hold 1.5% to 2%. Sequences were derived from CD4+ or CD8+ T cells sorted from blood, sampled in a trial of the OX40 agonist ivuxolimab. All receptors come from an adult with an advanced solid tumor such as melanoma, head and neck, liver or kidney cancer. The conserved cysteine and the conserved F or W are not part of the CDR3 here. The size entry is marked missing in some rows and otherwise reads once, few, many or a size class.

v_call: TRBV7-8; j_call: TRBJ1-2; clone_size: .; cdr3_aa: ASSPGGAYYGYT
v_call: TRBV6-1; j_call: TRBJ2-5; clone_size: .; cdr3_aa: ASSEQGWGTSVETQY
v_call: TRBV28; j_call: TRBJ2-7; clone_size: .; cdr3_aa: ASSPPGSGREQY
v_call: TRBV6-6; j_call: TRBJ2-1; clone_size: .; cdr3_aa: ASRGTSGRGNEQF
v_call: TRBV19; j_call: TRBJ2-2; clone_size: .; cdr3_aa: ASSLDRAWTGELF
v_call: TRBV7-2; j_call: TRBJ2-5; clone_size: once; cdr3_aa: ASSSIWGIQETQY
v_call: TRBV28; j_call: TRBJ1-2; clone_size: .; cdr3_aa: ASSLGRNLYGYT
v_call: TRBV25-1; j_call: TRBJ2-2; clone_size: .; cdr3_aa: ASSDFSSGRNTGELF
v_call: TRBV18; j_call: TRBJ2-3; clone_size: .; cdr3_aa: ASSPLLAGSTDTQY
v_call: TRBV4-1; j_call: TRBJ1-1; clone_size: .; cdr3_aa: ASSQGILRRDMRDTEAF
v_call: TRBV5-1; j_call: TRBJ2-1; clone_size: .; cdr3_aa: ASSLALGSYNEQF
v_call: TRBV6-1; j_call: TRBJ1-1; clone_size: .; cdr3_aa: ASSPQGRSTEAF
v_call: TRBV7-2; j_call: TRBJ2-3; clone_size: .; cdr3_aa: ASSKGAGYGDTQY
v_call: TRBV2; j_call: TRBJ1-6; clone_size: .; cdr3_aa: ASNLGPNSPLH
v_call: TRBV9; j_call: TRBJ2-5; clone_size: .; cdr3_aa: ASSPPGQRSGETQY
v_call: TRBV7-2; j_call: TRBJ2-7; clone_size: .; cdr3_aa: ASSLGPGGPSYEQY
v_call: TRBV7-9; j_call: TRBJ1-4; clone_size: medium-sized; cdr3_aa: ASSLTGEKLF
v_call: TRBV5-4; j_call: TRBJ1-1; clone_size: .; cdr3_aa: ASSLRTGASEAF
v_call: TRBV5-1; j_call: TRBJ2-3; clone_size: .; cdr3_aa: ASSIQGAKPDTQY
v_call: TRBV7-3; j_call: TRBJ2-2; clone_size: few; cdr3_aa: ASSLGGTGELF
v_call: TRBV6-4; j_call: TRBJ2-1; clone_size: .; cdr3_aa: ASSGRRQRYNEQF
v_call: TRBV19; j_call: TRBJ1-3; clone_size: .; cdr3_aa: ASTAIRQGSSGNTIY
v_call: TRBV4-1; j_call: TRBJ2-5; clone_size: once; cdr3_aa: ASSQEGTGETQY
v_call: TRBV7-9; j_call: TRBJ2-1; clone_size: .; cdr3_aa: ASSLAGRRAYNEQF
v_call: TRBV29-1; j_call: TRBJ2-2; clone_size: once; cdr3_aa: SARKNTGELF
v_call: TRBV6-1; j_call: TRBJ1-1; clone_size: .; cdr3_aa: ASSELGTANTEAF
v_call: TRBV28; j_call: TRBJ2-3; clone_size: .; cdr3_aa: ASSISGDGTDTQY
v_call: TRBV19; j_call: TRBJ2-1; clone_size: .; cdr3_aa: ASSKGSGRESNEQF
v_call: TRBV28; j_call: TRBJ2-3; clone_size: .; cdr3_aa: ASSMASGGFSDTQY
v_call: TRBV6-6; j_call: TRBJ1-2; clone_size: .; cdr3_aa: ASSFADRGGRGYT
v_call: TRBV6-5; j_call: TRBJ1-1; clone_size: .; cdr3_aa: ASRGDRLRTEAF
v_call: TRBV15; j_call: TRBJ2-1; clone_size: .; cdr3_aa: ATSRGQGAYEQF
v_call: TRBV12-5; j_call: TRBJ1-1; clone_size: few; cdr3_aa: ASGLEGGTEAF
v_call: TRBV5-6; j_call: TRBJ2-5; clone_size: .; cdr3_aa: ASSLARPGGLETQY
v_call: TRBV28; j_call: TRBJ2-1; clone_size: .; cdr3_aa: ASSLGLAGGREQF
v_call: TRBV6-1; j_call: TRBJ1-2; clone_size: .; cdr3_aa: ASTAGSNYGYT
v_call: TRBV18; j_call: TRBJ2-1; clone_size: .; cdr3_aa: ASSGSAGNYNEQF
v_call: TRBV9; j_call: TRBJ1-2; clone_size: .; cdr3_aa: ASSEGGGGAGYGYT
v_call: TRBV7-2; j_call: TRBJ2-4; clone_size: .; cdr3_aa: ASSLGRGSQNIQY
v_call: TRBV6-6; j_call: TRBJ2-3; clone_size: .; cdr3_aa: ATNGAGRGVDTQY
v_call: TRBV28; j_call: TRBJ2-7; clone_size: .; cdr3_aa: ASRRTFDVTYEQY
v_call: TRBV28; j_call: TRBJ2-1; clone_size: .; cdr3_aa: ASSSLAGDYNEQF
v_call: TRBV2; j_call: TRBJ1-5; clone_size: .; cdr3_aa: ASSERGGGQAIHRPQH
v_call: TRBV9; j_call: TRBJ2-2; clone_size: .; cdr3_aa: ASRATGPGTGELF
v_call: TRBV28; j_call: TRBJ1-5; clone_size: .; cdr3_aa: ASSFSMTGHQPQH
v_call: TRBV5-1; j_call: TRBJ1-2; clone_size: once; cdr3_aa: ASSTGTGDGYT
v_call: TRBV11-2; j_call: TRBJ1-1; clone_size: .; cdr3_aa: ASSLVGGTEAF
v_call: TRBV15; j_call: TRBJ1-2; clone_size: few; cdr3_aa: ATSREGEPFYGYT
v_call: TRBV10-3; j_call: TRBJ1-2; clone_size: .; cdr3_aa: AISDPDRPAGYT
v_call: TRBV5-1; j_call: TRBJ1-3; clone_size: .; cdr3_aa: ASSSGGSGNTIY